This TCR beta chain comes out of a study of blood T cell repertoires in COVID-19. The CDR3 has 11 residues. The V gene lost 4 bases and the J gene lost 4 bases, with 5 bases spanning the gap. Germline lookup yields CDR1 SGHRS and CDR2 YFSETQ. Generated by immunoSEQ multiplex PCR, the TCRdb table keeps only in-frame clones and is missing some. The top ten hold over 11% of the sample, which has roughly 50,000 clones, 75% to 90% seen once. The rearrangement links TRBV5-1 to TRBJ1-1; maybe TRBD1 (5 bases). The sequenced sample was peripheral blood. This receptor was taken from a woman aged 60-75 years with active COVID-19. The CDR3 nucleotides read TGCGCCAGCAGCGACAGCACTGAAGCTTTCTTT. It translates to CASSDSTEAFF.